The 17 T cell receptor beta chains reported below all come from one sample, sequenced in a study of CD8 T cells in Susac syndrome (dated by TCRdb to the late 2010s). The library was prepared using the immunoSEQ multiplex PCR assay. RNA was extracted using the RNeasy kit, and about 0.45 to 1 ug of the RNA was reverse transcribed with random hexamers. In-frame beta chains were kept once TCRdb had trimmed the public reads at Q25 with fastp and called clones with MiXCR. Entries are consolidated by CDR3 protein sequence, retaining the most common genes and DNA. Within this sample are a few hundred thousand distinct CDR3 sequences, with about 95% of them counted one time only. The top ten clones comprise 0.082% of the sample. The sequenced sample was CD4+ T cells from PBMCs. Receptors were obtained from a human donor with multiple sclerosis.

The rearrangement links TRBV24-1 to TRBJ1-2; D possibly corresponds to TRBD1 (5 bases). In germline, CDR1 is KGHDR, CDR2 SFDVKD. V was cut by 3 bases and J by 6 bases, with 7 bases left in between. The CDR3 covers 12 residues. The CDR3 DNA follows: TGTGCCACCAGTGATCGGGGCGATGGCTACACCTTC. It yields the protein CATSDRGDGYTF.

The chain uses TRBV12-3 or TRBV12-4 and TRBJ2-7; D may be TRBD2 (6 bases). V dropped 4 bases and J dropped 2 bases, with 12 bases sitting between them. The CDR3 is 14 amino acids. The CDR3 spells CASSSGTGTYEQYF. DNA for the CDR3: TGTGCCAGCAGTTCCGGGACTGGAACCTACGAGCAGTACTTC.

The chain combines TRBV10-3 with TRBJ2-1; D remains unclear. The germline gives CDR1 ENHRY, CDR2 SYGVKD. The CDR3 has 10 amino acids. Trimming removed 8 bases at V and 10 bases at J, with 9 bases between. CDR3 DNA: TGTGCCATCCTTATAGGGGAGCAGTTCTTC. Encoded protein: CAILIGEQFF.

This rearrangement joins TRBV7-9 to TRBJ1-3; D call uncertain. The V end was cut by 1 base, the J end by 0 bases, with 10 bases between. The CDR3 is 16 amino acids. Germline V gene lookup returns CDR1 SEHNR and CDR2 FQNEAQ (reference sequence). The CDR3 protein is CASSLVTGFSGNTIYF. The CDR3 DNA follows: TGTGCCAGCAGCTTAGTGACGGGGTTCTCTGGAAACACCATATATTTT.

The genes are TRBV30 and TRBJ2-7; 7 nucleotides line up with TRBD1. Germline V gene lookup returns CDR1 GTSNPN and CDR2 SVGIG (reference sequence). Germline trimming cut 0 bases from V and 11 bases from J; bases unmatched to any gene: 4. The CDR3 is 11 residues long. CDR3 nucleotide sequence: TGTGCCTGGAGTGTAGGGACAGTGGAGTACGTC. It codes for CAWSVGTVEYV.

This chain uses TRBV6-1 with TRBJ1-5, with D maybe TRBD1 (5 bases). Germline loops: CDR1 MNHNS, CDR2 SASEGT. CDR3 length: 17 residues. The V end was cut by 7 bases, the J end by 2 bases, with 21 bases between. In DNA, the CDR3 is TGTGCCAGCAACAAACAGGACCGAATGTCGGGCAATCAGCCCCAGCATTTT. Translation: CASNKQDRMSGNQPQHF.

This rearrangement joins TRBV9 to TRBJ2-7, with 7 bases that match TRBD2. Germline V gene lookup returns CDR1 SGDLS and CDR2 YYNGEE. This CDR3 is built from 13 residues. V lost 5 bases, J lost 7 bases, and 9 bases stayed unmatched. DNA of the CDR3: TGTGCCAGCAGGCGGGGAGGGGCGCGTGAGCAGTACGTC. Translated, it gives CASRRGGAREQYV.

The rearrangement uses TRBV7-3 and TRBJ2-7, with 10 bases fitting TRBD2. The germline V gene encodes CDR1 SGHTA and CDR2 FQGTGA. V was pared by 1 base and J by 3 bases, with 9 bases of the junction left unmatched. The CDR3 has 17 amino acids. CDR3 nucleotide sequence: TGTGCCAGCAGCTTAAAAGTTGGGACTAGCGCCCACTACGAGCAGTACGTC. Amino acid sequence: CASSLKVGTSAHYEQYV.

The chain couples TRBV12-3 or TRBV12-4 to TRBJ2-5; D remains ambiguous. V lost 3 bases, J lost 5 bases, and 16 bases lay in between. The length of the CDR3 is 15 residues. In nucleotides, the CDR3 is TGTGCCAGCAGTTTCGTTACCGTCGTCGGCGAGACCCAGTACTTC. It specifies CASSFVTVVGETQYF.

The chain employs TRBV7-2 and TRBJ2-5; maybe TRBD2 (6 bases). The CDR3 loop spans 16 amino acids. V was pared by 0 bases and J by 1 base, with 12 bases between. CDR1 SGHTA and CDR2 FQGNSA come from the germline V gene. CDR3 protein: CASSLAGGSGQETQYF. The CDR3 DNA reads as TGTGCCAGCAGCTTAGCTGGGGGGTCGGGCCAAGAGACCCAGTACTTC.

This clonotype has only one observation. The chain is built from TRBV25-1 and TRBJ1-1; no definite D call. This CDR3 is built from 13 residues. Per germline, CDR1 MGHDK and CDR2 SYGVNS. V lost 2 bases and J 8 bases, leaving 12 bases between the germline ends. The CDR3 region has the DNA TGTGCCAGCAGTGAACCTGGAAGAATGGAAGCTTTCTTT. Protein product: CASSEPGRMEAFF. Combining the CDR3 with reference TRBV25-1 and TRBJ1-1 gives the whole variable domain EADIYQTPRYLVIGTGKKITLECSQTMGHDKMYWYQQDPGMELHLIHYSYGVNSTEKGDLSSESTVSRIRTEHFPLTLESARPSHTSQYLCASSEPGRMEAFFGQGTRLTVV.

The rearrangement joins TRBV10-3 to TRBJ2-5, with 11 nucleotides matching TRBD2. The V and J ends lost 10 bases and 5 bases, in that order; junction bases with no gene match: 6. The germline V gene encodes CDR1 ENHRY and CDR2 SYGVKD. CDR3 length: 13 residues. The CDR3 is CATTLAGGETQYF. In DNA, the CDR3 is TGTGCCACCACCCTAGCGGGGGGCGAGACCCAGTACTTC.

V is TRBV5-6 and J is TRBJ2-3, with D perhaps matching TRBD2 (6 bases). Germline V lookup: CDR1 SGHDT, CDR2 YYEEEE. V lost 0 bases and J 6 bases, leaving 8 bases between the germline ends. This CDR3 spans 13 amino acids. CDR3 protein: CASSLGGEDTQYF. In DNA form, the CDR3 reads TGTGCCAGCAGCTTGGGCGGGGAGGATACGCAGTATTTT.

The CDR3 DNA sequence: TGCAGCGCCATACTCAGGGACTTGAGCGAAAAACTGTTTTTT. It yields the protein CSAILRDLSEKLFF. The chain uses TRBV29-1 and TRBJ1-4; perhaps TRBD1 as D (5 bases). The CDR3 sequence is 14 residues long. Germline lookup yields CDR1 SQVTM and CDR2 ANQGSEA. V was clipped by 7 bases and J by 8 bases, with 20 bases between them.

This clonotype has more than one count but fewer than ten. The chain uses TRBV29-1 and TRBJ2-1; D is possibly TRBD2 (7 bases). Germline V gene lookup returns CDR1 SQVTM and CDR2 ANQGSEA. The V and J ends lost 3 bases and 8 bases respectively, with 11 bases between them. CDR3 length equals 12 residues. In DNA, the CDR3 is TGCAGCGTTGAGGGGGGGGCTGATGAGCAGTTCTTC. Translation gives CSVEGGADEQFF.

The chain joins TRBV18 to TRBJ2-7; D may be TRBD1 (5 bases). There are 15 residues in the CDR3. Germline lookup yields CDR1 KGHSH and CDR2 LQKENI. V was shortened by 4 bases and J by 4 bases, with 17 bases between the two germline ends. The CDR3 sequence: CASSLSADRGYEQYV. In nucleotides, the CDR3 is TGTGCCAGCTCACTATCGGCCGATAGGGGATACGAGCAGTACGTC.

The chain joins TRBV4-2 to TRBJ2-5; D possibly corresponds to TRBD2 (5 bases). CDR1 LGHNA and CDR2 YNFKEQ come from the germline V gene. The V gene lost 0 bases and the J gene lost 2 bases, with 10 bases spanning the gap. The CDR3 runs to 15 residues. The DNA of the CDR3 is TGTGCCAGCAGCCAAGATCTCCCGGGGCAAGAGACCCAGTACTTC. It encodes CASSQDLPGQETQYF.